This passage covers 25 T cell receptor beta chains from one sample sequenced in a study of CD8 T cells in Susac syndrome. The RNA input was roughly 0.45 to 1 ug, and it was reverse transcribed with random hexamers. Via MiXCR, TCRdb re-called the immunoSEQ multiplex PCR reads, giving one row per CDR3 protein. In the table there are tens of thousands of distinct CDR3 sequences, roughly 91% of which are singletons. Material: CD8+ T cells from PBMCs. These receptors originate from a human donor with multiple sclerosis.

The genes are TRBV27 and TRBJ2-5; possibly TRBD1 for D (6 bases). Between the trimmed V and J ends, which lost 6 bases and 2 bases, there was a span of 10 bases. The CDR3 has 13 amino acids. Per the germline V gene, CDR1 is MNHEY and CDR2 is SMNVEV (reference sequence). The CDR3 DNA reads TGTGCCAGCAGGCAGGGGTTACAAGAGACCCAGTACTTC. It is translated as CASRQGLQETQYF.

The gene calls are TRBV4-3 and TRBJ2-7, with 7 bases lining up with TRBD2. V lost 2 bases to trimming and J lost 3 bases; unmatched junction nucleotides: 10. This CDR3 is 16 amino acids long. Germline V gene data show CDR1 as LGHNA and CDR2 as YSLEER. CDR3 in DNA: TGCGCCAGCAGCCAATCTTCTGGGGAGGGCCTCTACGAGCAGTACTTC. It translates to CASSQSSGEGLYEQYF.

The chain couples TRBV3-1 to TRBJ1-2; weak D call: TRBD1 (5 bases). V was pared by 4 bases and J by 6 bases, with 15 bases between. Germline lookup yields CDR1 LGHDT and CDR2 YNNKEL (reference sequence). The CDR3 sequence is 14 residues long. The CDR3 reads CASSPGGVRDGYTF. For the CDR3, the DNA is TGTGCCAGCAGCCCGGGAGGGGTTCGGGATGGCTACACCTTC.

The chain employs TRBV29-1 and TRBJ2-7; 9 nucleotides match TRBD1. V lost 4 bases to trimming and J lost 9 bases; unmatched junction nucleotides: 10. Germline V gene data show CDR1 as SQVTM and CDR2 as ANQGSEA. The CDR3 runs 13 residues. The CDR3 spells CSVVFGTGSGQYF. CDR3 bases: TGCAGCGTTGTTTTCGGGACAGGGTCAGGGCAGTACTTC.

The table lists this clonotype with a count of one. V is TRBV27 and J is TRBJ1-5, with D possibly TRBD1 on 5 matching bases. The CDR3 is made up of 15 amino acids. Germline V gene sequence: CDR1 MNHEY, CDR2 SMNVEV (reference sequence). V lost 5 bases and J 2 bases, leaving 13 bases between the germline ends. CDR3 in DNA: TGTGCCAGCAGTCCAGGGAATCATGGCAATCAGCCCCAGCATTTT. The encoded protein is CASSPGNHGNQPQHF.

The CDR3 loop is CASSIDLHNEQFF. The CDR3 DNA reads TGTGCCAGTAGTATAGATCTCCACAATGAGCAGTTCTTC. The rearrangement uses TRBV19 and TRBJ2-1, with unresolved D. This CDR3 is built from 13 residues. Germline V gene sequence: CDR1 LNHDA, CDR2 SQIVND (reference sequence). Between the trimmed V and J ends, which lost 0 bases and 5 bases, there was a span of 5 bases.

This clonotype appeared a few times. The chain has TRBV7-9 and TRBJ2-7; D might be TRBD2 (6 bases). The germline CDR1 and CDR2 sequences are SEHNR and FQNEAQ (reference sequence). The CDR3 sequence is 12 residues long. Trimming stripped 4 bases from V and 4 bases from J, with 8 bases between. CDR3 sequence: CASSSGRYEQYV. The CDR3 nucleotides are TGTGCCAGCAGCTCAGGGAGGTACGAGCAGTACGTC.

This clonotype turned up a few times. The chain recombines TRBV28 with TRBJ2-7, with a weak D call TRBD1 (8 bases). Between the trimmed V and J ends, which lost 5 bases and 4 bases, there was a span of 15 bases. Germline V CDR1 and CDR2: MDHEN, SYDVKM. This CDR3 is built from 14 residues. This CDR3 is CASSIGQGGYEQYF. CDR3 DNA: TGTGCCAGCAGTATAGGACAGGGAGGGTACGAGCAGTACTTC.

This clonotype was found once. The CDR3, as DNA: TGTGCCAGCAGTTACTCGAATGGGCAGCCCCAGCATTTT. Its protein product is CASSYSNGQPQHF. The rearrangement links TRBV6-5 to TRBJ1-5; unclear D gene. This CDR3 contains 13 residues. Germline values: CDR1 MNHEY, CDR2 SVGAGI. The V end was cut by 0 bases, the J end by 7 bases, with 7 bases between.

The V call is TRBV4-1, the J call TRBJ2-7; 13 bases line up with TRBD2. With V trimmed by 0 bases and J by 6 bases, 5 bases remained unmatched. The CDR3 consists of 16 residues. Looked up from germline, CDR1 is MGHRA and CDR2 is YSYEKL. Written as DNA, the CDR3 is TGCGCCAGCAGCCAAGACGGACTAGCGGGAGCAAGCGAGCAGTACTTC. The encoded protein is CASSQDGLAGASEQYF.

This clonotype showed up just once. The chain couples TRBV12-3 or TRBV12-4 to TRBJ2-7; D call uncertain. The CDR3 contains 13 residues. The ends were cut back, 6 bases at V and 1 base at J, with 10 bases in the middle. CDR3 nucleotide sequence: TGTGCCAGCAGACACCCCCTTTCCTACGAGCAGTACTTC. Its protein is CASRHPLSYEQYF.

J is TRBJ1-3 and V is TRBV9; no reliable D call. V was shortened by 4 bases and J by 0 bases, with 11 bases between the two germline ends. This CDR3 is 15 amino acids long. Germline V gene lookup returns CDR1 SGDLS and CDR2 YYNGEE. CDR3 amino acids: CASSPKTLSGNTIYF. The CDR3 DNA reads as TGTGCCAGCAGCCCCAAGACCCTCTCTGGAAACACCATATATTTT.

A single count supports this clonotype. CDR3 residues: CSALPRDTQETQYF. In nucleotides, the CDR3 is TGCAGTGCCCTTCCGCGCGATACCCAAGAGACCCAGTACTTC. The genes are TRBV20-1 and TRBJ2-5; no reliable D call. Trimming shortened V by 6 bases and J by 1 base, and 15 bases separated the two germline ends. The CDR3 sequence is 14 residues long. Germline CDR1 and CDR2: DFQATT and SNEGSKA (reference sequence).

The chain carries TRBV7-9 and TRBJ2-7; D is unresolved. V lost 3 bases and J lost 12, with 15 bases in between. Germline values: CDR1 SEHNR, CDR2 FQNEAQ (reference sequence). The CDR3 consists of 12 residues. CDR3 protein: CASSFNSFPGYF. Written as DNA, the CDR3 is TGTGCCAGCAGCTTTAATTCGTTTCCCGGGTACTTC.

CDR3 sequence: CASSFSGTSYEQYF. The CDR3 DNA follows: TGCGCCAGCAGCTTTTCCGGGACTAGCTACGAGCAGTACTTC. The chain employs TRBV5-1 and TRBJ2-7, with 8 bases aligning to TRBD2. The trim removed 2 bases at V and 3 bases at J, leaving 4 bases unmatched. The CDR3 runs 14 residues. Germline V lookup: CDR1 SGHRS, CDR2 YFSETQ.

The V call is TRBV18, the J call TRBJ1-1; no firm D call. Germline CDR1 and CDR2: KGHSH and LQKENI. This CDR3 comprises 17 residues. With 1 base removed from V and 5 bases from J, the gap between germline ends came to 20 bases. CDR3 sequence reads: CASSPQREREWITEAFF. In DNA form, the CDR3 reads TGTGCCAGCTCACCACAAAGAGAGCGCGAATGGATAACTGAAGCTTTCTTT.

The J gene is TRBJ2-3, the V gene TRBV27, with D perhaps TRBD1 (6 bases). From germline, CDR1 is MNHEY and CDR2 SMNVEV (reference sequence). V lost 8 bases and J lost 0, with 15 bases in between. This CDR3 region has 15 residues. The CDR3 nucleotides are TGTGCCAGCTCCCAGGGGTCCACTAGCACAGATACGCAGTATTTT. Amino acid sequence: CASSQGSTSTDTQYF.

This clonotype was seen once. This chain joins TRBV6-2 or TRBV6-3 and TRBJ2-1, with a possible D match to TRBD2 (6 bases). CDR1 and CDR2 (germline): MNHEY, SVGEGT. Between the trimmed V and J ends, which lost 0 bases and 1 base, there was a span of 10 bases. The CDR3 loop spans 16 amino acids. CDR3 sequence: CASSYSWGRSYNEQFF. CDR3 coding DNA: TGTGCCAGCAGTTACTCCTGGGGGAGGTCCTACAATGAGCAGTTCTTC.

The chain links TRBV10-3 to TRBJ1-1, with D perhaps TRBD1 (5 bases). CDR1 is ENHRY, CDR2 SYGVKD, per germline. V lost 11 bases and J 1 base, leaving 14 bases between the germline ends. The CDR3 sequence is 13 residues long. The CDR3 here is CAAHPGQNTEAFF. In DNA, the CDR3 is TGTGCCGCTCACCCCGGACAGAACACTGAAGCTTTCTTT.

The rearrangement uses TRBV5-1 and TRBJ2-7, with 7 bases aligning to TRBD1. J gave up 0 bases and V 0 bases, and 3 bases lay outside the gene matches. Germline V gene sequence: CDR1 SGHRS, CDR2 YFSETQ. The CDR3 has 15 amino acids. The CDR3 DNA sequence: TGCGCCAGCAGCTTGGTACAGGGGACCTCCTACGAGCAGTACTTC. Its protein product is CASSLVQGTSYEQYF. Supplemented by reference TRBV5-1 and TRBJ2-7, the full variable domain reads KAGVTQTPRYLIKTRGQQVTLSCSPISGHRSVSWYQQTPGQGLQFLFEYFSETQRNKGNFPGRFSGRQFSNSRSEMNVSTLELGDSALYLCASSLVQGTSYEQYFGPGTRLTVT.

The chain combines TRBV7-2 with TRBJ2-3; 7 bases align to TRBD2. V trimming: 5 bases; J trimming: 0 bases; junction bases outside the gene matches: 8. This CDR3 spans 16 amino acids. Per germline, CDR1 SGHTA and CDR2 FQGNSA. CDR3 coding DNA: TGTGCCAGCAGCCTCCTAGCGGACTCTAGCACAGATACGCAGTATTTT. Amino acid sequence: CASSLLADSSTDTQYF. The variable domain in full, completed from reference TRBV7-2 and TRBJ2-3, reads GAGVSQSPSNKVTEKGKDVELRCDPISGHTALYWYRQSLGQGLEFLIYFQGNSAPDKSGLPSDRFSAERTGGSVSTLTIQRTQQEDSAVYLCASSLLADSSTDTQYFGPGTRLTVL.

This chain uses TRBV13 with TRBJ2-5; a weak D match, TRBD1 (6 bases). CDR1 PRHDT and CDR2 FYEKMQ come from the germline V gene (reference sequence). Between the trimmed V and J ends, which lost 5 bases and 5 bases, there was a span of 12 bases. The CDR3 length is 13 residues. The CDR3 nucleotides are TGTGCCAGCAGCGCCCGGACAGTCGAGACCCAGTACTTC. Protein sequence: CASSARTVETQYF.

The rearrangement links TRBV7-9 to TRBJ2-1; D call uncertain. V shed 1 base and J shed 6 bases, with 4 bases lying between them. The CDR3 is 12 amino acids. Germline V lookup: CDR1 SEHNR, CDR2 FQNEAQ (reference sequence). DNA for the CDR3: TGTGCCAGCAGCTTAGGGAGCAATGAGCAGTTCTTC. Amino acid sequence: CASSLGSNEQFF.

The chain is built from TRBV5-1 and TRBJ2-1, with a possible D match to TRBD2 (5 bases). Germline V lookup: CDR1 SGHRS, CDR2 YFSETQ. Trimming removed 2 bases at V and 7 bases at J, with 16 bases between. The CDR3 runs to 15 residues. The CDR3 is CASSFIRLEGNEQFF. The CDR3 nucleotides read TGCGCCAGCAGCTTTATAAGGCTTGAGGGAAATGAGCAGTTCTTC.

The V and J genes are TRBV9 and TRBJ2-2, with 7 bases aligning to TRBD1. This CDR3 has 15 amino acids. Germline V gene lookup returns CDR1 SGDLS and CDR2 YYNGEE. J was trimmed by 6 bases and V by 2 bases; bases with no gene match: 7. The CDR3 here is CASSVVNTGAGELFF. In nucleotides, the CDR3 is TGTGCCAGCAGCGTCGTTAACACAGGGGCCGGGGAGCTGTTTTTT. The complete variable domain, with remaining parts taken from reference TRBV9 and TRBJ2-2, reads DSGVTQTPKHLITATGQRVTLRCSPRSGDLSVYWYQQSLDQGLQFLIQYYNGEERAKGNILERFSAQQFPDLHSELNLSSLELGDSALYFCASSVVNTGAGELFFGEGSRLTVL.